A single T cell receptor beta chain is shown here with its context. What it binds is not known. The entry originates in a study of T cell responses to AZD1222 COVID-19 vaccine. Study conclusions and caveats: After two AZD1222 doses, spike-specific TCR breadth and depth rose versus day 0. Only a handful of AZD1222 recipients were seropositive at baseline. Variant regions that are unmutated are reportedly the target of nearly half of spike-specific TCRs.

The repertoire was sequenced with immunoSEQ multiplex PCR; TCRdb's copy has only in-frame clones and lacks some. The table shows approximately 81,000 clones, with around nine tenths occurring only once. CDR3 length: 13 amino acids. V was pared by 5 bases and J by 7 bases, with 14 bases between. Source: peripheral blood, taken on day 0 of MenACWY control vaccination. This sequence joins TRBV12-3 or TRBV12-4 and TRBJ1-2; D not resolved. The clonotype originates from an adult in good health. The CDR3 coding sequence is TGTGCCAGCAGTCCGCCCCTGGTGGGTGGCTACACCTTC. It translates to CASSPPLVGGYTF.